The clone carrying this TCR beta chain was counted between two and nine times. Its specificity is unknown. V was shortened by 1 base and J by 0 bases, with 9 bases between the two germline ends. The V gene's germline CDR1 is SNHLY and CDR2 FYNNEI. This CDR3 region has 16 residues. The sample comes from a study of vaccination effects on CD4 cells after COVID-19. At the level of the study: Sequencing in the ViraFEST assay came after antigen-specific CD4+ T cells had been expanded with viral peptide pools, which were used to stimulate PBMC.

Using immunoSEQ multiplex PCR, the repertoire was profiled, and TCRdb retains in-frame clones only, with some absent. The sample consists of 37,000 or so clones, about four fifths of them appearing once. Between days 10 and 11 of culture, CD4+ T cells were separated out. Study results and limitations: The study had few convalescent patients and no early post-infection timepoints.

The genes are TRBV2 and TRBJ1-4; D not resolved. The sequenced sample was CD4+ T cells from PBMCs cultured without peptide, obtained before COVID-19 vaccination. The TCR was taken from a human donor who received a COVID-19 vaccine. The CDR3 sequence is CASSEVLITTNEKLFF. As DNA, the CDR3 is TGTGCCAGCAGTGAAGTTTTGATAACAACTAATGAAAAACTGTTTTTT. Full variable domain (rest looked up from reference TRBV2 and TRBJ1-4): EPEVTQTPSHQVTQMGQEVILRCVPISNHLYFYWYRQILGQKVEFLVSFYNNEISEKSEIFDDQFSVERPDGSNFTLKIRSTKLEDSAMYFCASSEVLITTNEKLFFGSGTQLSVL.